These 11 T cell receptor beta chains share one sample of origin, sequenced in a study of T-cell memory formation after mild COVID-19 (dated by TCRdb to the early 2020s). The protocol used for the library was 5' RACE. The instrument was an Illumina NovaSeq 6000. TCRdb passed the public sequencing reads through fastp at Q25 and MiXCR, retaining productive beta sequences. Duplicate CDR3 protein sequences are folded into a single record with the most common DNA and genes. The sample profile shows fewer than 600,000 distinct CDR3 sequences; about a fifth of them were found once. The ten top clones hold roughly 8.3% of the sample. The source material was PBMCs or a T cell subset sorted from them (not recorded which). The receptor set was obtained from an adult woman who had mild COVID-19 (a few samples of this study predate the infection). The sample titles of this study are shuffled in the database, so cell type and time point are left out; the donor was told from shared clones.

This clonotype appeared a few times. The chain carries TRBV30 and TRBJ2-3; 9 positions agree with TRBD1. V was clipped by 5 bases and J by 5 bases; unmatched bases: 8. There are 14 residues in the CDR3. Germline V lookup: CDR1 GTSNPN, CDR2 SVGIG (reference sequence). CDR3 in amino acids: CAWSTGGKEDTQYF. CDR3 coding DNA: TGTGCCTGGTCCACAGGGGGCAAGGAAGATACGCAGTATTTT.

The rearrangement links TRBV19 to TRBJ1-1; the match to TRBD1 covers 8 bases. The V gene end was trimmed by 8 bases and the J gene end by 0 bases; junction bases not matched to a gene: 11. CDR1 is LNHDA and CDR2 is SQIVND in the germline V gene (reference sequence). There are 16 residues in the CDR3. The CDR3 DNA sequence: TGTGCCAGTCCCGCCGGGACAGGAAGTATGAACACTGAAGCTTTCTTT. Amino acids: CASPAGTGSMNTEAFF.

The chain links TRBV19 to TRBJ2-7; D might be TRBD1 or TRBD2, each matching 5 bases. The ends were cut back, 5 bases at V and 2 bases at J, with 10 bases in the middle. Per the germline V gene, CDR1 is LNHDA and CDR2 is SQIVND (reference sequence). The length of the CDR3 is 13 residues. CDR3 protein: CASSSVGAYEQYF. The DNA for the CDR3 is TGTGCCAGTAGTTCGGTGGGGGCCTACGAGCAGTACTTC.

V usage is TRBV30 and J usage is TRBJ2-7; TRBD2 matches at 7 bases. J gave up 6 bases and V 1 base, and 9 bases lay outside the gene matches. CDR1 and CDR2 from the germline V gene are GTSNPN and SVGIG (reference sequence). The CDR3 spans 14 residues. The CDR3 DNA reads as TGTGCCTGGAGTGATACGGGAGGATGGAGCGAGCAGTACTTC. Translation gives CAWSDTGGWSEQYF.

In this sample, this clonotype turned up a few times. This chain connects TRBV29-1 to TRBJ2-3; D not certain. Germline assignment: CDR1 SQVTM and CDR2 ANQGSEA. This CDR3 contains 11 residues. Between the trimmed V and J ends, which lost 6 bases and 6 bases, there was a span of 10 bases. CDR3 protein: CSVRLVDTQYF. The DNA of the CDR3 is TGCAGCGTACGACTGGTGGATACGCAGTATTTT.

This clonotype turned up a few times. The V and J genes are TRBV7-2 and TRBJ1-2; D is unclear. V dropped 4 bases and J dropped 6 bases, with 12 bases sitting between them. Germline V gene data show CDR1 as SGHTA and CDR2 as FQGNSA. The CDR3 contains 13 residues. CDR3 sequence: CASSSERGNGYTF. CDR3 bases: TGTGCCAGCAGCTCCGAGCGGGGAAATGGCTACACCTTC.

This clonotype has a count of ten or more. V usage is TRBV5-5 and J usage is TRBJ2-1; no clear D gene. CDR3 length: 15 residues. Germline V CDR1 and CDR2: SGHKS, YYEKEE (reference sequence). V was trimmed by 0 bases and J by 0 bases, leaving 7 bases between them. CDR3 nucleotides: TGTGCCAGCAGCTTGGCACCAAGCTCCTACAATGAGCAGTTCTTC. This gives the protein CASSLAPSSYNEQFF.

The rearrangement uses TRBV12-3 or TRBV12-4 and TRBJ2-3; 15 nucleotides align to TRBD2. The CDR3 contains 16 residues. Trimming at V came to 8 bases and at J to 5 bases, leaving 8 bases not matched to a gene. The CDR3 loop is CASAGTSGRRGDTQYF. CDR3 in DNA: TGTGCCAGCGCGGGGACTAGCGGGAGGCGCGGAGATACGCAGTATTTT.

The CDR3 loop is CASSIMGATEAFF. CDR3 DNA sequence: TGTGCCAGTAGTATCATGGGGGCAACTGAAGCTTTCTTT. V is TRBV19 and J is TRBJ1-1, with TRBD1 as a possible D gene (6 bases). Trimming took 3 bases from V and 5 from J, leaving 10 bases between them. The CDR3 loop spans 13 amino acids. Per germline, CDR1 LNHDA and CDR2 SQIVND (reference sequence).

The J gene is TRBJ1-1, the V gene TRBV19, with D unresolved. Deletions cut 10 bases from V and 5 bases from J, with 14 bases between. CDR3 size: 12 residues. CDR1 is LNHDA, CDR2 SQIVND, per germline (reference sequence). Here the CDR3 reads CATGSGWTEAFF. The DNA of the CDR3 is TGTGCCACGGGGAGCGGGTGGACTGAAGCTTTCTTT.

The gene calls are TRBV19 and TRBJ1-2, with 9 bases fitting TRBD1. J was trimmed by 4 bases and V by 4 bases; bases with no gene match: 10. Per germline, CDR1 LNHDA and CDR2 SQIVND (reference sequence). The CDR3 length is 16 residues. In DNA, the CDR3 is TGTGCCAGTAGTACTACCGGGACAGGGACACTCTATGGCTACACCTTC. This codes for CASSTTGTGTLYGYTF.